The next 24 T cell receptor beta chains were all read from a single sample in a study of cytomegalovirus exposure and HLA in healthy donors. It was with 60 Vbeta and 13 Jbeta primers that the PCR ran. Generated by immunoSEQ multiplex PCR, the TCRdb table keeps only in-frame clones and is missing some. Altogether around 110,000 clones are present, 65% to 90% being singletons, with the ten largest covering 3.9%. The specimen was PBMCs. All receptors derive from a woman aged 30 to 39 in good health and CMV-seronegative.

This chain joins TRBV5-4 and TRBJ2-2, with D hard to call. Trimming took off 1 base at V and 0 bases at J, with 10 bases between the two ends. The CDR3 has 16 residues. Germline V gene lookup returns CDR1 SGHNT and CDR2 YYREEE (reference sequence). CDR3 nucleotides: TGTGCCAGCAGCTTGTTGGGCAGAACGAACACCGGGGAGCTGTTTTTT. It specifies CASSLLGRTNTGELFF.

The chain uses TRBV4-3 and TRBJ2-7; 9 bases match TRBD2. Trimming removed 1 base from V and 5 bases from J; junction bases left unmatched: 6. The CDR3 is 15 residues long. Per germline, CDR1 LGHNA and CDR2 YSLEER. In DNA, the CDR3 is TGCGCCAGCAGCCAAGTTGCTAGCGGGACGGACGAGCAGTACTTC. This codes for CASSQVASGTDEQYF.

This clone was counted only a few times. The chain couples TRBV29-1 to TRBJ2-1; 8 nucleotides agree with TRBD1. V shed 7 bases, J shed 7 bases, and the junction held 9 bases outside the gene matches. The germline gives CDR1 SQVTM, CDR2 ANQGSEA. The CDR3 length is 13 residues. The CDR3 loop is CSAPGQVGNEQFF. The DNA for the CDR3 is TGCAGCGCGCCGGGACAGGTTGGAAATGAGCAGTTCTTC.

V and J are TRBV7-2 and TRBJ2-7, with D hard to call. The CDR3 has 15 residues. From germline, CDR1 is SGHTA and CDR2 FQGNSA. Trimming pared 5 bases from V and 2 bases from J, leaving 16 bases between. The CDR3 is CASSPELRKAYEQYF. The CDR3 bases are TGTGCCAGCAGCCCTGAACTAAGAAAGGCCTACGAGCAGTACTTC.

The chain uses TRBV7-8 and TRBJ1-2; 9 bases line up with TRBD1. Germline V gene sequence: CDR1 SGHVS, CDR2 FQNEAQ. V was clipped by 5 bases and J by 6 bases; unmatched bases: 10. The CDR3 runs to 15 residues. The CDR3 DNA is TGTGCCAGCAGCGTAGGACAGGGGATGAGGAATGGCTACACCTTC. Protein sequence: CASSVGQGMRNGYTF.

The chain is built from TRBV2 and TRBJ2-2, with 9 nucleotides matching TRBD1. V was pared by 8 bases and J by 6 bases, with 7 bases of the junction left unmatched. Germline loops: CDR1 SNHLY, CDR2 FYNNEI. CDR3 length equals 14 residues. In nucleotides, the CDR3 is TGTGCCAGCTCCGGGACAGGGTCACCCGGGGAGCTGTTTTTT. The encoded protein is CASSGTGSPGELFF.

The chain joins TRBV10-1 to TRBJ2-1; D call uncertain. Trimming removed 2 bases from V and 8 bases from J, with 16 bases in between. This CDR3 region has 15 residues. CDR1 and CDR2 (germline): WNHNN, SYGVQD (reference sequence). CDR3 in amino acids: CASSELPNEPDEQFF. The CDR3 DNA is TGCGCCAGCAGTGAGCTACCTAATGAGCCCGATGAGCAGTTCTTC.

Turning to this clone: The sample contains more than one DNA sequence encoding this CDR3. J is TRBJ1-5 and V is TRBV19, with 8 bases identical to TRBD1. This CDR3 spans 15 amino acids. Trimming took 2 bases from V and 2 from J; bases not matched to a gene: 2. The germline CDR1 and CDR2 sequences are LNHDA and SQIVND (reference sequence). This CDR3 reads CASSIQGAGNQPQHF. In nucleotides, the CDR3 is TGTGCCAGTAGTATACAGGGGGCAGGCAATCAGCCCCAGCATTTT.

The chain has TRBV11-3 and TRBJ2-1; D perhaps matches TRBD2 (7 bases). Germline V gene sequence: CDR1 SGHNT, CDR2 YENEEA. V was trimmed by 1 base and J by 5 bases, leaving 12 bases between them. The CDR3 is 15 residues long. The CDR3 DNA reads TGTGCCAGCAGCTTAGTGGGGGGGCTAAACAATGAGCAGTTCTTC. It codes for CASSLVGGLNNEQFF.

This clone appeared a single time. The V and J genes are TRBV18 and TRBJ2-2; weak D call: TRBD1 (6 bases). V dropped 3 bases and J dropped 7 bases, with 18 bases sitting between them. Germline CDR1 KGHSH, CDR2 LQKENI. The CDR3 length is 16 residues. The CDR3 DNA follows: TGTGCCAGCTCACCGTCAGGGGCATCACGGAGCGGGGAGCTGTTTTTT. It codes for CASSPSGASRSGELFF.

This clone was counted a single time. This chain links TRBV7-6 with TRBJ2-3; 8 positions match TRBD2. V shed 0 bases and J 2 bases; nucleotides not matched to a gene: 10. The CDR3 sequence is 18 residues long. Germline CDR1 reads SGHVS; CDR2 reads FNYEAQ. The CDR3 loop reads CASSLAIAGPYITDTQYF. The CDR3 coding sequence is TGTGCCAGCAGCTTAGCTATAGCGGGACCTTACATCACAGATACGCAGTATTTT.

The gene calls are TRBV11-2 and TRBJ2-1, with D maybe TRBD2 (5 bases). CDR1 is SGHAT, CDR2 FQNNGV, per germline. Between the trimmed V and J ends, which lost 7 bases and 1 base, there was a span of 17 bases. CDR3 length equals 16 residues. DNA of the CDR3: TGTGCCAGCACCCGAGGGCGGACGCTTTCCTACAATGAGCAGTTCTTC. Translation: CASTRGRTLSYNEQFF.

This CDR3 is CASSTSGRTDTQYF. The CDR3 coding sequence is TGTGCCAGTAGTACTAGCGGGAGGACAGATACGCAGTATTTT. The V and J genes are TRBV19 and TRBJ2-3, with 11 bases lining up with TRBD2. V shed 4 bases and J 3 bases; nucleotides not matched to a gene: 0. The CDR3 is 14 residues long. Germline V CDR1 and CDR2: LNHDA, SQIVND (reference sequence).

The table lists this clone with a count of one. CDR3 sequence reads: CASSDVRVRSTDTQYF. The CDR3 DNA reads as TGTGCCAGCAGTGACGTCCGGGTACGGAGCACAGATACGCAGTATTTT. The rearrangement uses TRBV25-1 and TRBJ2-3; D gene ambiguous. Looked up from germline, CDR1 is MGHDK and CDR2 is SYGVNS. Deletions cut 3 bases from V and 0 bases from J, with 13 bases between. This CDR3 contains 16 residues.

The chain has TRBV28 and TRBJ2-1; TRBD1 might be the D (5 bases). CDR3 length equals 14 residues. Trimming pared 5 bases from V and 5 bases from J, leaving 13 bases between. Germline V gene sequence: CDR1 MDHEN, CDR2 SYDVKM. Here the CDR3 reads CASSPLDSNNEQFF. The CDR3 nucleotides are TGTGCCAGCAGTCCCCTAGACAGTAACAATGAGCAGTTCTTC.

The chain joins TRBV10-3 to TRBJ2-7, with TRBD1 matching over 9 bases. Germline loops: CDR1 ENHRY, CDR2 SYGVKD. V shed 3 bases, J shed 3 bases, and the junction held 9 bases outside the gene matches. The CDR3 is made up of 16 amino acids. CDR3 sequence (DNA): TGTGCCATCAGTGACCCGGGACAGGGAACCGGCTACGAGCAGTACTTC. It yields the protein CAISDPGQGTGYEQYF.

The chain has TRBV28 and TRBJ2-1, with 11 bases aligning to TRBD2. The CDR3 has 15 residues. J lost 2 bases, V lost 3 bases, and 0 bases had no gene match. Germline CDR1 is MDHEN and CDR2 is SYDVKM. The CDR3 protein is CASSLGLAAYNEQFF. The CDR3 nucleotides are TGTGCCAGCAGTTTGGGACTAGCGGCCTACAATGAGCAGTTCTTC.

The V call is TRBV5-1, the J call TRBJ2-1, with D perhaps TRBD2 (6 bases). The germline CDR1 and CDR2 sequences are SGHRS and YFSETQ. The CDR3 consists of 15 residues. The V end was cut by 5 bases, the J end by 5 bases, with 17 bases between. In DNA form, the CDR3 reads TGCGCCAGCAGAGCCAACCCCGGGACTCACAATGAGCAGTTCTTC. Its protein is CASRANPGTHNEQFF. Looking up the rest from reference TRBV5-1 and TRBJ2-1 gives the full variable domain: KAGVTQTPRYLIKTRGQQVTLSCSPISGHRSVSWYQQTPGQGLQFLFEYFSETQRNKGNFPGRFSGRQFSNSRSEMNVSTLELGDSALYLCASRANPGTHNEQFFGPGTRLTVL.

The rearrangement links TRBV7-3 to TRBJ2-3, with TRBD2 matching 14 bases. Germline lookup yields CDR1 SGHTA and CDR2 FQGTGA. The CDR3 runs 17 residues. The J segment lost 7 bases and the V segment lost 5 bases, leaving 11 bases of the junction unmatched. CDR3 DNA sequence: TGTGCCAGCAGCCAATCCGGGACTAGCGGGGGTATGAATACGCAGTATTTT. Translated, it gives CASSQSGTSGGMNTQYF.

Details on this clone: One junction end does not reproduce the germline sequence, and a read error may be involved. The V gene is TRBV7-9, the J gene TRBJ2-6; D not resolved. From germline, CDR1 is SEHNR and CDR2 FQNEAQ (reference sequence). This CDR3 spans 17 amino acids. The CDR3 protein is CSSSLAARYSGANVLTF. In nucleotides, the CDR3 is TGTTCCAGCAGCTTAGCTGCGCGTTACTCTGGGGCCAACGTCCTGACTTTC.

The CDR3 DNA reads TGTGCCAGCAGCCCGGGTTCGCCGTTCACACAAGCTTTCTTT. This encodes CASSPGSPFTQAFF. The rearrangement uses TRBV14 and TRBJ1-1; D not certain. CDR1 SGHDN and CDR2 FVKESK come from the germline V gene. Trimming shortened V by 4 bases and J by 9 bases, and 18 bases separated the two germline ends. The CDR3 extends over 14 amino acids.

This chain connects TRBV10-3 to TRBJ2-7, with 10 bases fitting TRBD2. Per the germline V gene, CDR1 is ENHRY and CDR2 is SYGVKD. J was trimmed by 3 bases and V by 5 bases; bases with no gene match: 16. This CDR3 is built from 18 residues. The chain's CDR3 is CAISPAGTSEDGSYEQYF. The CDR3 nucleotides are TGTGCCATCAGTCCCGCCGGGACTAGCGAGGATGGGAGCTACGAGCAGTACTTC.

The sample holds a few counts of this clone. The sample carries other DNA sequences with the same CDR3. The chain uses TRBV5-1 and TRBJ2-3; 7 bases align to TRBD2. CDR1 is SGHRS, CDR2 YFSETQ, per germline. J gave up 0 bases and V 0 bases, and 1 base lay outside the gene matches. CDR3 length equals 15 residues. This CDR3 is CASSLAGGSTDTQYF. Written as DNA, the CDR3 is TGCGCCAGCAGCTTGGCCGGGGGGAGCACAGATACGCAGTATTTT.

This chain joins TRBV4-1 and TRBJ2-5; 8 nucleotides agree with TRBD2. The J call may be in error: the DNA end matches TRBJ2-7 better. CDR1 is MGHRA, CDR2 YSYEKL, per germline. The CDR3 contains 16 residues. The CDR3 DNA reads TGCGCCAGCAGCCAAGATCTTGCGGGAGGTTCCTACGAGCAGTACTTC. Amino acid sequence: CASSQDLAGGSYEQYF.